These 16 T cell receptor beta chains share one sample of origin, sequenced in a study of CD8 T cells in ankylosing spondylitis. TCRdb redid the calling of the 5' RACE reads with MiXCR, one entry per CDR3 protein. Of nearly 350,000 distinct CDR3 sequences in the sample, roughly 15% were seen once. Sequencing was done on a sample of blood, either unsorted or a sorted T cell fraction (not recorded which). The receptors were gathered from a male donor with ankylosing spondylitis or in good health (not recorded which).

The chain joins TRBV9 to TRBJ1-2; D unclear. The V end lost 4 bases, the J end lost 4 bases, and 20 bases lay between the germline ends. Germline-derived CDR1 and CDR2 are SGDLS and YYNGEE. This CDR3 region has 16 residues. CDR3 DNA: TGTGCCAGCAGCTCCCCGGGCGGGGTGAGGATCTATGGCTACACCTTC. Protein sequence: CASSSPGGVRIYGYTF.

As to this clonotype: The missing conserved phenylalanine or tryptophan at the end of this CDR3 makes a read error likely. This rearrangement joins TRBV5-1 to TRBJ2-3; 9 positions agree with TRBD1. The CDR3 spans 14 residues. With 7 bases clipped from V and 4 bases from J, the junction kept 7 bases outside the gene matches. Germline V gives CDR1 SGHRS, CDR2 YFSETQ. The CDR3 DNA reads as TGCGCCAGCGGACCGGGACAGGGATCAGATACGCAGTATTCT. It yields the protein CASGPGQGSDTQYS.

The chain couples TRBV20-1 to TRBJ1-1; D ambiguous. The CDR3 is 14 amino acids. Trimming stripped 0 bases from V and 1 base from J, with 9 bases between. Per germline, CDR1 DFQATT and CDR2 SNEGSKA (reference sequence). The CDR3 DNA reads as TGCAGTGCTAGAGATAAGAGTTGGAACACTGAAGCTTTCTTT. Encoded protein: CSARDKSWNTEAFF.

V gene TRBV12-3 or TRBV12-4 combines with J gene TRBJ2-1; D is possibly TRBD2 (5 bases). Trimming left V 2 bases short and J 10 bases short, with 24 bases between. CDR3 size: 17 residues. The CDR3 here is CASSLPSWGFLGREQFF. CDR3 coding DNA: TGTGCCAGCAGTTTACCTAGCTGGGGATTCCTAGGTAGGGAGCAGTTCTTC.

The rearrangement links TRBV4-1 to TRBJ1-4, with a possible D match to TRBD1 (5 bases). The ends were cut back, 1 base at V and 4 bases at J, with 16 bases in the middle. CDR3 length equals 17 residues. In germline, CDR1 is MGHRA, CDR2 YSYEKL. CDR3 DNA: TGCGCCAGCAGCCAAGGAGGACCGGCAGGACATAATGAAAAACTGTTTTTT. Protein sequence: CASSQGGPAGHNEKLFF.

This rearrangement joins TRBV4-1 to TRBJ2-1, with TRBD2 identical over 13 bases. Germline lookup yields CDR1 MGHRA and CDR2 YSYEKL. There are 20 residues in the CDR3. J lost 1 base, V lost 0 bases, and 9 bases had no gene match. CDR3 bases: TGCGCCAGCAGCCAAGAAATGACCGGGACTAGCGGGATTTCCTACAATGAGCAGTTCTTC. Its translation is CASSQEMTGTSGISYNEQFF.

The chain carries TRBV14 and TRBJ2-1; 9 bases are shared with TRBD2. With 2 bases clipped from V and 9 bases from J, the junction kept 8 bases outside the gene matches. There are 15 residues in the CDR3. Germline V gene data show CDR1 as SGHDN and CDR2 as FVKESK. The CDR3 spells CASSQLQAGGGEQFF. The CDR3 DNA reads TGTGCCAGCAGCCAACTTCAGGCGGGAGGGGGTGAGCAGTTCTTC.

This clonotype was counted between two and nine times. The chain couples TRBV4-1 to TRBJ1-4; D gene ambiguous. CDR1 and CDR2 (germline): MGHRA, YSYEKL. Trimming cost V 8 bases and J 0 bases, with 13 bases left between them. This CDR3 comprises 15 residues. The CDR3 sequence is CASGPSSATNEKLFF. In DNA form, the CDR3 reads TGCGCCAGCGGCCCATCGTCAGCAACTAATGAAAAACTGTTTTTT.

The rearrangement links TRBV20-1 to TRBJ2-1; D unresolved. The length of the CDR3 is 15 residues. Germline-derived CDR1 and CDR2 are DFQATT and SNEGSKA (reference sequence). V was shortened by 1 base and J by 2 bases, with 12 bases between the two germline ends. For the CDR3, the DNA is TGCAGTGCTAGAGTCTCGCGGATCGCCTACAATGAGCAGTTCTTC. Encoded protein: CSARVSRIAYNEQFF.

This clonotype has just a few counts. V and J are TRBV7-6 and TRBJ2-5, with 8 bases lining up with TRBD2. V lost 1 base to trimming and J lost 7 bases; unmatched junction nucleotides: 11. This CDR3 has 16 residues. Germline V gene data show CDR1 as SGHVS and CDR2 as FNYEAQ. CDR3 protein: CASSLEVSGRRVTQYF. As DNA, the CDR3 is TGTGCCAGCAGCTTAGAGGTCAGCGGGAGAAGGGTGACCCAGTACTTC.

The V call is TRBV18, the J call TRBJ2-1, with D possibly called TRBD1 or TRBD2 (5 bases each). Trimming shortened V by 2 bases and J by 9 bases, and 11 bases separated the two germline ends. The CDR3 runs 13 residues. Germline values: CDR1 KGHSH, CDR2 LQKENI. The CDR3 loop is CASSPSKGTEQFF. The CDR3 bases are TGTGCCAGCTCACCATCGAAGGGGACTGAGCAGTTCTTC. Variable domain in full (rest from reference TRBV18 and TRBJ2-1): NAGVMQNPRHLVRRRGQEARLRCSPMKGHSHVYWYRQLPEEGLKFMVYLQKENIIDESGMPKERFSAEFPKEGPSILRIQQVVRGDSAAYFCASSPSKGTEQFFGPGTRLTVL.

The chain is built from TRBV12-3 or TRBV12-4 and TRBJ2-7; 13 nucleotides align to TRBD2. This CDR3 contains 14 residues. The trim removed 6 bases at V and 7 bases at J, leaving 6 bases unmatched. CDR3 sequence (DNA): TGTGCCAGCAGCAAACTAGCGGGAGGGGGGGAGCAGTACTTC. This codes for CASSKLAGGGEQYF.

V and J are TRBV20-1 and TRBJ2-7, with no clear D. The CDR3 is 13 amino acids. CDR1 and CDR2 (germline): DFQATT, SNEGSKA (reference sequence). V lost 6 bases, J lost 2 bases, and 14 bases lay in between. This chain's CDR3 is CSASGSAAYEQYF. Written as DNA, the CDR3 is TGCAGTGCGTCTGGATCTGCCGCCTACGAGCAGTACTTC.

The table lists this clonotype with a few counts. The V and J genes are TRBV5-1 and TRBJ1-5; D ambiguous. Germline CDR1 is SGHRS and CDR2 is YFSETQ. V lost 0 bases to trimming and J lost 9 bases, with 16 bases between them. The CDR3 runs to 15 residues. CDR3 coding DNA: TGCGCCAGCAGCTTGGAAGGATCCGTACTAGGGCCCCAGCATTTT. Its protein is CASSLEGSVLGPQHF.

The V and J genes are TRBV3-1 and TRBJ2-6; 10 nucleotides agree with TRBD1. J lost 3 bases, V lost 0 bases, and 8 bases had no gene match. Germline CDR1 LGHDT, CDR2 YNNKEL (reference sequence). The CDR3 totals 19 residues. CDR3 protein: CASSQDRGTGADGANVLTF. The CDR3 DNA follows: TGTGCCAGCAGCCAAGATCGAGGGACAGGGGCCGATGGGGCCAACGTCCTGACTTTC.

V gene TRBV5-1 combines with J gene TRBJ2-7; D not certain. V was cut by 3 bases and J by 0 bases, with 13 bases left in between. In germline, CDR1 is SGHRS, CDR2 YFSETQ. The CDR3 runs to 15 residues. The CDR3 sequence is CASSSDAASSYEQYF. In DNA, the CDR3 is TGCGCCAGCAGCTCCGATGCTGCGAGCTCCTACGAGCAGTACTTC.